Each of the 14 T cell receptor beta chains below was sequenced from the same sample in a study of blood T cell repertoires in COVID-19. TCRdb keeps only in-frame clones here, not all; method: immunoSEQ multiplex PCR. The table lists 100,000 or so clones, about 78% of them singletons. Sequenced sample: peripheral blood. These receptors were collected from an elderly woman with acute or convalescent COVID-19.

The genes are TRBV5-4 and TRBJ2-5; D not certain. The V gene lost 2 bases and the J gene lost 2 bases, with 7 bases spanning the gap. Per the germline V gene, CDR1 is SGHNT and CDR2 is YYREEE (reference sequence). This CDR3 contains 13 residues. CDR3 residues: CASSFRGQETQYF. As DNA, the CDR3 is TGTGCCAGCAGCTTCAGAGGACAAGAGACCCAGTACTTC.

The J gene is TRBJ1-5, the V gene TRBV19; D not certain. The V gene's germline CDR1 is LNHDA and CDR2 SQIVND (reference sequence). V lost 5 bases and J 0 bases, leaving 5 bases between the germline ends. The CDR3 has 13 amino acids. For the CDR3, the DNA is TGTGCCAGTAGTCAGTATAGCAATCAGCCCCAGCATTTT. It encodes CASSQYSNQPQHF.

This chain uses TRBV28 with TRBJ1-2; tentative D call: TRBD1 (5 bases). This CDR3 is built from 15 residues. Between the trimmed V and J ends, which lost 2 bases and 7 bases, there was a span of 17 bases. Germline V gives CDR1 MDHEN, CDR2 SYDVKM. CDR3 residues: CASSLTLSGTRGYTF. CDR3 sequence (DNA): TGTGCCAGCAGTTTAACCCTTTCAGGGACTCGTGGCTACACCTTC.

V gene TRBV7-2 combines with J gene TRBJ1-1, with TRBD1 matching over 7 bases. After removal of 5 bases from V and 4 bases from J, the junction contained 7 bases not matched to a gene. Per germline, CDR1 SGHTA and CDR2 FQGNSA. This CDR3 is built from 14 residues. The chain's CDR3 is CASSQDRVATEAFF. In DNA, the CDR3 is TGTGCCAGCAGCCAAGACAGGGTCGCCACTGAAGCTTTCTTT.

V is TRBV28 and J is TRBJ1-2, with TRBD1 as a possible D gene (6 bases). The CDR3 is 13 amino acids. Per the germline V gene, CDR1 is MDHEN and CDR2 is SYDVKM. Trimming left V 3 bases short and J 6 bases short, with 11 bases between. The CDR3 sequence: CASSFIHRDGYTF. The CDR3 coding sequence is TGTGCCAGCAGTTTTATTCACAGGGATGGCTACACCTTC.

The sample holds many counts of this clone. Other DNA sequences in the same sample also yield this CDR3. The chain uses TRBV5-1 and TRBJ2-3, with 8 bases fitting TRBD1. This CDR3 is 15 amino acids long. Germline values: CDR1 SGHRS, CDR2 YFSETQ. Trimming at V came to 4 bases and at J to 2 bases, leaving 6 bases not matched to a gene. The CDR3 spells CASSIGQGSTDTQYF. The CDR3 DNA follows: TGCGCCAGCAGCATTGGACAGGGCTCCACAGATACGCAGTATTTT.

The genes are TRBV19 and TRBJ2-7; possible D gene TRBD2, 7 bases. The germline gives CDR1 LNHDA, CDR2 SQIVND (reference sequence). Trimming stripped 5 bases from V and 3 bases from J, with 20 bases between. The CDR3 totals 16 residues. CDR3 bases: TGTGCCAGTAGTCTCAGGGCGGGGGCGCGTTTCTACGAGCAGTACTTC. This gives the protein CASSLRAGARFYEQYF. Filled out from reference TRBV19 and TRBJ2-7, the complete variable domain reads DGGITQSPKYLFRKEGQNVTLSCEQNLNHDAMYWYRQDPGQGLRLIYYSQIVNDFQKGDIAEGYSVSREKKESFPLTVTSAQKNPTAFYLCASSLRAGARFYEQYFGPGTRLTVT.

In this sample, this clone turned up many times. The chain links TRBV5-6 to TRBJ2-7, with a weak D call TRBD2 (5 bases). Trimming took 0 bases from V and 2 from J, leaving 9 bases between them. Germline V gene sequence: CDR1 SGHDT, CDR2 YYEEEE. The CDR3 totals 14 residues. CDR3 coding DNA: TGTGCCAGCAGCTTGGACACGGGGACCTACGAGCAGTACTTC. This sequence encodes CASSLDTGTYEQYF.

This chain links TRBV30 with TRBJ1-1, with a possible D match to TRBD1 (5 bases). The CDR3 sequence is 13 residues long. Trimming stripped 5 bases from V and 4 bases from J, with 14 bases between. Germline lookup yields CDR1 GTSNPN and CDR2 SVGIG (reference sequence). This CDR3 reads CAWGRGVSTEAFF. In DNA, the CDR3 is TGTGCCTGGGGACGGGGGGTAAGCACTGAAGCTTTCTTT.

The chain's CDR3 is CAIQRGYQETQYF. The CDR3 nucleotides are TGTGCCATCCAGCGGGGGTACCAAGAGACCCAGTACTTC. This rearrangement joins TRBV10-3 to TRBJ2-5; 8 bases are a match to TRBD2. This CDR3 comprises 13 residues. V gave up 8 bases and J gave up 0 bases; unmatched junction bases: 2. CDR1 and CDR2 (germline): ENHRY, SYGVKD.

This chain connects TRBV6-2 or TRBV6-3 to TRBJ2-5, with D maybe TRBD1 (6 bases). The V gene lost 5 bases and the J gene lost 1 base, with 11 bases spanning the gap. The CDR3 covers 14 residues. Germline CDR1 MNHEY, CDR2 SVGEGT. The CDR3 loop reads CASSPGQFQETQYF. As DNA, the CDR3 is TGTGCCAGCAGTCCCGGACAGTTCCAAGAGACCCAGTACTTC.

This clone is a singleton in its sample. This sequence joins TRBV9 and TRBJ1-1, with a weak D call TRBD1 (5 bases). V lost 3 bases and J 3 bases, leaving 12 bases between the germline ends. The CDR3 contains 14 residues. Germline values: CDR1 SGDLS, CDR2 YYNGEE. CDR3 residues: CASSATPGDTEAFF. CDR3 DNA sequence: TGTGCCAGCAGCGCGACTCCGGGGGACACTGAAGCTTTCTTT.

Concerning this clone: The same CDR3 also results from other DNA sequences found in this sample. The chain couples TRBV27 to TRBJ1-1, with D perhaps matching TRBD1 (5 bases). This CDR3 is built from 16 residues. Trimming took 5 bases from V and 0 from J, leaving 16 bases between them. CDR1 MNHEY and CDR2 SMNVEV come from the germline V gene (reference sequence). CDR3 region: CASSSGGATLNTEAFF. The CDR3 DNA reads TGTGCCAGCAGTAGCGGGGGAGCCACTTTGAACACTGAAGCTTTCTTT.

This chain uses TRBV11-2 with TRBJ1-2, with D perhaps matching TRBD1 (5 bases). Germline CDR1 SGHAT, CDR2 FQNNGV. The CDR3 covers 15 residues. Trimming cost V 5 bases and J 3 bases, with 16 bases left between them. The DNA for the CDR3 is TGTGCCAGCAGCCCATCAAAAGGAGGGGACTATGGCTACACCTTC. It yields the protein CASSPSKGGDYGYTF.